One TCR beta chain is described in this entry. As yet, its antigen is unknown. The CDR3 has 15 residues. Germline values: CDR1 MNHEY, CDR2 SVGAGI. The ends were cut back, 2 bases at V and 1 base at J, with 12 bases in the middle. Clones were read by immunoSEQ multiplex PCR, and TCRdb kept only the in-frame ones, dropping some. The data show approximately 49,000 clones, with 80% to 90% seen just once and roughly 25% held by the top ten. These data originate in a study of OX40 agonist ivuxolimab in advanced cancers. Turning to the study itself: With ivuxolimab, an agonistic anti-OX40 (CD134) antibody, patients were treated. Study-wide points: Doses of 0.1 to 3.0 mg/kg were accompanied by clonal expansion of CD4+ and CD8+ blood T cells by week 6. Some nonresponders additionally presented with little normalized T-cell clonal expansion.

Sampling times: baseline, cycle 4 day 1, cycle 7 day 1. The chain is built from TRBV6-5 and TRBJ2-7, with D possibly being TRBD2 (6 bases). This specimen consisted of CD4+ or CD8+ T cells sorted from blood, obtained in a trial of the OX40 agonist ivuxolimab. The sequence was obtained from an adult with an advanced solid tumor such as melanoma, head and neck, liver or kidney cancer. In nucleotides, the CDR3 is TGTGCCAGCAGTTACGATGGGACTCCTTCCTACGAGCAGTACTTC. The encoded protein is CASSYDGTPSYEQYF.